This T cell receptor (beta chain) was profiled in a study of tumor-infiltrating lymphocytes in primary liver carcinoma. Overall study: Enrolled patients were male and female, aged 30 to 69 years. Regarding the study as a whole: Blood trailed tumors significantly in top-250-clone fraction (p = 0.039).

This clonotype is judged medium-sized. Its specificity is not known. A constant-region primer primed TCR beta cDNA synthesis from roughly 500 ng of total RNA. Slightly modified ARM-PCR with three nested multiplex PCR rounds yielded TCR beta libraries. TRBV1-TRBV30 forward primers paired with a C-beta reverse primer were used in the first two PCR rounds, which ran about 11 cycles each. TCRdb reprocessed the multiplex PCR reads via MiXCR and lists one record per CDR3 protein. The table lists 300,000 to 400,000 distinct CDR3 sequences, roughly 61% of them singletons. Alongside blood RNA obtained from unsorted whole blood, germline DNA was also extracted. Germline-derived CDR1 and CDR2 are SGHAT and FQNNGV. V was cut by 1 base and J by 4 bases, with 3 bases left in between. The CDR3 runs 12 residues.

The specimen sequenced was peripheral blood. This TCR was sampled from a man between 40 and 49 years old with primary liver carcinoma and hepatitis B virus infection. The V call is TRBV11-2, the J call TRBJ2-3; D unclear. The chain's CDR3 is CASSLASDTQYF. CDR3 nucleotides: TGTGCCAGCAGCTTAGCGTCAGATACGCAGTATTTT.